A single sample is the source of the 20 T cell receptor beta chains below, sequenced in a study of blood T cell repertoires in COVID-19. The assay was immunoSEQ multiplex PCR, and TCRdb's table has in-frame clones only and misses some. The sample has about 180,000 clones; 70% to 80% are singletons. The sequenced material came from PBMCs or T cells enriched from blood (not recorded which). Every receptor here comes from a man aged 55 to 69 who had been exposed to COVID-19.

The chain uses TRBV6-5 and TRBJ1-3, with D tentatively TRBD1 (5 bases). Trimming left V 11 bases short and J 6 bases short, with 17 bases between. The V gene's germline CDR1 is MNHEY and CDR2 SVGAGI. The CDR3 runs to 13 residues. The DNA of the CDR3 is TGTGCCGGAGCGGGGGGGAAGGCAAACACCATATATTTT. This encodes CAGAGGKANTIYF.

The chain links TRBV19 to TRBJ1-5, with D maybe TRBD1 (6 bases). Germline V gene data show CDR1 as LNHDA and CDR2 as SQIVND (reference sequence). V was cut by 8 bases and J by 3 bases, with 14 bases left in between. The CDR3 contains 14 residues. CDR3 DNA: TGTGCCAGTCTTCCTAACAGGGTCAATCAGCCCCAGCATTTT. It encodes CASLPNRVNQPQHF. The complete variable domain, with remaining parts taken from reference TRBV19 and TRBJ1-5, reads DGGITQSPKYLFRKEGQNVTLSCEQNLNHDAMYWYRQDPGQGLRLIYYSQIVNDFQKGDIAEGYSVSREKKESFPLTVTSAQKNPTAFYLCASLPNRVNQPQHFGDGTRLSIL.

The chain recombines TRBV9 with TRBJ1-2; TRBD1 aligns across 7 bases. Germline assignment: CDR1 SGDLS and CDR2 YYNGEE. Unmatched junction bases numbered 12, after V lost 0 bases and J lost 4 bases. CDR3 length equals 17 residues. CDR3 residues: CASSVAGQTLGVYGYTF. DNA of the CDR3: TGTGCCAGCAGCGTAGCGGGACAGACCCTGGGGGTCTATGGCTACACCTTC.

This chain connects TRBV7-8 to TRBJ1-5, with 10 bases fitting TRBD1. CDR1 is SGHVS, CDR2 FQNEAQ, per germline. The V segment lost 5 bases and the J segment 4 bases; nucleotides outside the gene matches: 5. There are 15 residues in the CDR3. This chain's CDR3 is CASSQGQGTNQPQHF. The CDR3 DNA sequence: TGTGCCAGCAGCCAGGGACAGGGGACAAATCAGCCCCAGCATTTT.

The V gene is TRBV14, the J gene TRBJ2-7; D is possibly TRBD1 (6 bases). This CDR3 contains 14 residues. V was shortened by 4 bases and J by 6 bases, with 16 bases between the two germline ends. The germline V gene encodes CDR1 SGHDN and CDR2 FVKESK. CDR3 loop: CASSPPKGDPEQYF. DNA for the CDR3: TGTGCCAGCAGCCCACCTAAGGGGGATCCCGAGCAGTACTTC.

This chain uses TRBV28 with TRBJ2-7, with D perhaps matching TRBD1 (5 bases). Trimming took off 6 bases at V and 0 bases at J, with 18 bases between the two ends. CDR3 length: 16 amino acids. Germline loops: CDR1 MDHEN, CDR2 SYDVKM. The CDR3 loop is CASRVGAASSSYEQYF. The DNA of the CDR3 is TGTGCCAGCAGAGTTGGGGCGGCTTCCAGCTCCTACGAGCAGTACTTC.

The J gene is TRBJ2-7, the V gene TRBV4-3, with TRBD2 identical over 13 bases. Germline V CDR1 and CDR2: LGHNA, YSLEER. V shed 6 bases, J shed 5 bases, and the junction held 10 bases outside the gene matches. This CDR3 comprises 16 residues. The chain's CDR3 is CASRLSWTSGSDEQYF. The CDR3 DNA reads TGCGCCAGCAGACTTTCGTGGACTAGCGGGAGCGACGAGCAGTACTTC.

The genes are TRBV28 and TRBJ2-1; TRBD2 matches at 10 bases. Germline assignment: CDR1 MDHEN and CDR2 SYDVKM. The length of the CDR3 is 15 residues. The trim removed 3 bases at V and 7 bases at J, leaving 6 bases unmatched. The CDR3: CASSLVGSGRNEQFF. CDR3 nucleotide sequence: TGTGCCAGCAGTTTGGTTGGTAGCGGGAGGAATGAGCAGTTCTTC.

This clone showed up just once. The sample carries other DNA sequences with the same CDR3. This chain connects TRBV5-1 to TRBJ2-1; 9 bases agree with TRBD2. V shed 0 bases, J shed 5 bases, and the junction held 3 bases outside the gene matches. The CDR3 loop spans 15 amino acids. Germline values: CDR1 SGHRS, CDR2 YFSETQ. CDR3 bases: TGCGCCAGCAGCTTGGTACTAGCGGGCAACAATGAGCAGTTCTTC. It codes for CASSLVLAGNNEQFF.

This rearrangement joins TRBV27 to TRBJ2-6; 9 bases match TRBD1. The CDR3 is 18 residues long. Germline loops: CDR1 MNHEY, CDR2 SMNVEV (reference sequence). Trimming took 4 bases from V and 2 from J; bases not matched to a gene: 9. The CDR3 region has the DNA TGTGCCAGCAGTTCCAACTATCGGGACAGGGCTGGGGCCAACGTCCTGACTTTC. Protein: CASSSNYRDRAGANVLTF.

This chain connects TRBV9 to TRBJ1-1, with TRBD1 as a possible D gene (5 bases). The germline CDR1 and CDR2 sequences are SGDLS and YYNGEE. The CDR3 extends over 15 amino acids. Trimming removed 3 bases from V and 0 bases from J, with 12 bases in between. The CDR3 region is CASSGLGHMNTEAFF. Here the CDR3 DNA reads TGTGCCAGCAGCGGGCTTGGACACATGAACACTGAAGCTTTCTTT.

The rearrangement joins TRBV7-8 to TRBJ1-2, with D perhaps matching TRBD1 (6 bases). Between the trimmed V and J ends, which lost 4 bases and 0 bases, there was a span of 9 bases. CDR1 SGHVS and CDR2 FQNEAQ come from the germline V gene. This CDR3 is built from 14 residues. The CDR3 reads CASSSTGSNYGYTF. In nucleotides, the CDR3 is TGTGCCAGCAGCTCCACAGGGTCTAACTATGGCTACACCTTC.

This chain joins TRBV4-3 and TRBJ2-1, with D perhaps TRBD2 (6 bases). Trimming left V 0 bases short and J 5 bases short, with 11 bases between. In germline, CDR1 is LGHNA, CDR2 YSLEER. The CDR3 length is 15 residues. The CDR3 coding sequence is TGCGCCAGCAGCCAAGATGGTGGGGGGAACAATGAGCAGTTCTTC. It yields the protein CASSQDGGGNNEQFF.

This clone was detected a few times. The V gene is TRBV28, the J gene TRBJ2-7; 7 bases fit TRBD1. The V segment lost 7 bases and the J segment 5 bases; nucleotides outside the gene matches: 5. Per the germline V gene, CDR1 is MDHEN and CDR2 is SYDVKM. This CDR3 has 12 residues. The CDR3 DNA is TGTGCCAGCACCACAGGGGTGGACGAGCAGTACTTC. Translating it yields CASTTGVDEQYF.

The rearrangement joins TRBV5-6 to TRBJ2-1; D is perhaps TRBD2 (6 bases). V gave up 0 bases and J gave up 4 bases, with 17 bases separating them. The CDR3 runs to 17 residues. In germline, CDR1 is SGHDT, CDR2 YYEEEE. In nucleotides, the CDR3 is TGTGCCAGCAGCTTGGGCGGGGCGGGATCCGCATACAATGAGCAGTTCTTC. Its protein product is CASSLGGAGSAYNEQFF.

V and J are TRBV4-3 and TRBJ2-7; D is ambiguous. The V end lost 1 base, the J end lost 3 bases, and 10 bases lay between the germline ends. CDR1 is LGHNA and CDR2 is YSLEER in the germline V gene. The CDR3 runs to 14 residues. The chain's CDR3 is CASSQGQQFYEQYF. As DNA, the CDR3 is TGCGCCAGCAGCCAAGGTCAACAGTTCTACGAGCAGTACTTC.

The DNA of the CDR3 is TGTGCCAGCAGCTCCCCGGACAGGCAAACAACCTACGAGCAGTACTTC. It yields the protein CASSSPDRQTTYEQYF. The gene calls are TRBV11-1 and TRBJ2-7; 7 bases match TRBD1. This CDR3 contains 16 residues. With V trimmed by 4 bases and J by 2 bases, 11 bases remained unmatched. Germline CDR1 is SGHAT and CDR2 is FQDESV (reference sequence).

The chain links TRBV5-8 to TRBJ2-7; weak D call: TRBD1 (6 bases). The CDR3 length is 14 residues. CDR1 and CDR2 (germline): SGHTS, YDEGEE. The V gene lost 4 bases and the J gene lost 3 bases, with 14 bases spanning the gap. The CDR3 DNA is TGTGCCAGCAGCCAACCGGGACACATCTACGAGCAGTACTTC. Its translation: CASSQPGHIYEQYF.

The V and J genes are TRBV18 and TRBJ2-1, with 9 bases that match TRBD1. The CDR3 covers 15 residues. Germline CDR1 KGHSH, CDR2 LQKENI. V trimming: 3 bases; J trimming: 8 bases; junction bases outside the gene matches: 8. The CDR3 DNA sequence: TGTGCCAGCTCACCCGGGACAGGGTTAGGCGATGAGCAGTTCTTC. Amino acid sequence: CASSPGTGLGDEQFF.

The gene calls are TRBV28 and TRBJ1-2; perhaps TRBD1 as D (6 bases). The germline CDR1 and CDR2 sequences are MDHEN and SYDVKM. The CDR3 length is 13 residues. The germline V and J ends were trimmed by 6 bases and 3 bases, with 11 bases remaining between them. This CDR3 is CASRLTGYYGYTF. The CDR3 DNA reads as TGTGCCAGCAGATTAACAGGGTACTATGGCTACACCTTC.